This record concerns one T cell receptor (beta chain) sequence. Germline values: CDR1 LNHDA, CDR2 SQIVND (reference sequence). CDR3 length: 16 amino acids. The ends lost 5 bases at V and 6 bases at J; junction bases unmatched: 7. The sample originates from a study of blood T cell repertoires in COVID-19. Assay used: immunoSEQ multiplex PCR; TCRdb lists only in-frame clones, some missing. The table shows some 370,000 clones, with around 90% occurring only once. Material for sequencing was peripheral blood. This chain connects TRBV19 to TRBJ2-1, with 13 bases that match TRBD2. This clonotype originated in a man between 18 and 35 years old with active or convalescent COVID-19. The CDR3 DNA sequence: TGTGCCAGTAGTTCTCCGGGACTAGCGGGAAGCAATGAGCAGTTCTTC. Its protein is CASSSPGLAGSNEQFF.